These 10 T cell receptor beta chains were sequenced from one sample in a study of blood T cells in healthy people across ages. Primed by a sample-barcoded 5' primer and a J-beta primer mix, a second PCR proceeded for roughly 6 to 12 cycles. Each CDR3 protein gets one entry after TCRdb re-called the 5' RACE reads with MiXCR. Of 650,000 to 1,000,000 distinct CDR3 sequences in the sample, 35% to 40% were seen once. The sequenced sample was blood. The receptors come from a man younger than 30 in good health.

A few counts support this clonotype. The gene calls are TRBV20-1 and TRBJ1-5; weak D call: TRBD1 (6 bases). Looked up from germline, CDR1 is DFQATT and CDR2 is SNEGSKA (reference sequence). The CDR3 is 13 amino acids. Trimming took off 1 base at V and 7 bases at J, with 11 bases between the two ends. Here the CDR3 reads CSARARGPQPQHF. For the CDR3, the DNA is TGCAGTGCTAGAGCCAGGGGCCCACAGCCCCAGCATTTT.

A note on this clonotype: The junction does not match germline at one end; this may be a read error. The chain combines TRBV7-9 with TRBJ1-5, with D uncertain. This CDR3 is 14 amino acids long. Germline CDR1 reads SEHNR; CDR2 reads FQNEAQ (reference sequence). The CDR3 sequence is CASSRTDSKQPQHF. The CDR3 DNA reads as TGTGCCAGCAGCCGAACAGATAGCAAGCAGCCCCAGCATTTT.

The chain recombines TRBV6-5 with TRBJ1-1; a weak D match, TRBD1 (5 bases). Trimming pared 6 bases from V and 7 bases from J, leaving 18 bases between. The germline CDR1 and CDR2 sequences are MNHEY and SVGAGI. The CDR3 is 14 amino acids. The CDR3 loop reads CASSPGGGGSEAFF. The CDR3 bases are TGTGCCAGCAGCCCCGGCGGGGGAGGGAGTGAAGCTTTCTTT.

The V call is TRBV7-2, the J call TRBJ1-2; perhaps TRBD1 as D (6 bases). Between the trimmed V and J ends, which lost 1 base and 7 bases, there was a span of 13 bases. This CDR3 has 14 amino acids. Germline V gene lookup returns CDR1 SGHTA and CDR2 FQGNSA. For the CDR3, the DNA is TGTGCCAGCAGCTTAGTGTTGGAGGACAGTGGCTACACCTTC. Protein sequence: CASSLVLEDSGYTF.

The chain combines TRBV30 with TRBJ2-5; D is undetermined. The CDR3 loop spans 14 amino acids. Germline V gene lookup returns CDR1 GTSNPN and CDR2 SVGIG (reference sequence). Trimming shortened V by 0 bases and J by 4 bases, and 12 bases separated the two germline ends. The CDR3 DNA sequence: TGTGCCTGGAGTGTACTTATGAGCTTAGAGACCCAGTACTTC. This encodes CAWSVLMSLETQYF.

The J gene is TRBJ2-3, the V gene TRBV12-3 or TRBV12-4; the match to TRBD2 covers 13 bases. Trimming took 6 bases from V and 4 from J; bases not matched to a gene: 7. This CDR3 is built from 16 residues. The CDR3 reads CASRLTSGGRSDTQYF. The CDR3 DNA reads TGTGCCAGCAGGCTGACTAGCGGGGGGCGGTCAGATACGCAGTATTTT.

This clonotype was seen only a few times. The chain links TRBV14 to TRBJ2-1; D uncertain. Germline CDR1 reads SGHDN; CDR2 reads FVKESK. The CDR3 is 16 residues long. V gave up 4 bases and J gave up 3 bases, with 16 bases separating them. Written as DNA, the CDR3 is TGTGCCAGCAGCCGGGTCCTAGGAAGTTTCTACAATGAGCAGTTCTTC. Protein sequence: CASSRVLGSFYNEQFF.

V and J are TRBV12-3 or TRBV12-4 and TRBJ1-1; D uncertain. V lost 6 bases to trimming and J lost 1 base, with 12 bases between them. The CDR3 spans 14 residues. For the CDR3, the DNA is TGTGCCAGCAGGCTCGACACCCGGAACACTGAAGCTTTCTTT. Its translation: CASRLDTRNTEAFF.

This clonotype was counted once. The gene calls are TRBV7-2 and TRBJ2-1; D not certain. The CDR3 has 12 residues. Per the germline V gene, CDR1 is SGHTA and CDR2 is FQGNSA. Trimming cost V 1 base and J 9 bases, with 7 bases left between them. This chain's CDR3 is CASSLDWSEQFF. For the CDR3, the DNA is TGTGCCAGCAGCTTAGATTGGAGTGAGCAGTTCTTC.

This clonotype was detected only a few times. The genes are TRBV6-5 and TRBJ2-3; D is perhaps TRBD2 (5 bases). CDR3 length equals 13 residues. CDR1 and CDR2 from the germline V gene are MNHEY and SVGAGI. V lost 6 bases to trimming and J lost 3 bases, with 10 bases between them. As DNA, the CDR3 is TGTGCCAGCAGAACCCCGGGGACAGATACGCAGTATTTT. Its protein product is CASRTPGTDTQYF.